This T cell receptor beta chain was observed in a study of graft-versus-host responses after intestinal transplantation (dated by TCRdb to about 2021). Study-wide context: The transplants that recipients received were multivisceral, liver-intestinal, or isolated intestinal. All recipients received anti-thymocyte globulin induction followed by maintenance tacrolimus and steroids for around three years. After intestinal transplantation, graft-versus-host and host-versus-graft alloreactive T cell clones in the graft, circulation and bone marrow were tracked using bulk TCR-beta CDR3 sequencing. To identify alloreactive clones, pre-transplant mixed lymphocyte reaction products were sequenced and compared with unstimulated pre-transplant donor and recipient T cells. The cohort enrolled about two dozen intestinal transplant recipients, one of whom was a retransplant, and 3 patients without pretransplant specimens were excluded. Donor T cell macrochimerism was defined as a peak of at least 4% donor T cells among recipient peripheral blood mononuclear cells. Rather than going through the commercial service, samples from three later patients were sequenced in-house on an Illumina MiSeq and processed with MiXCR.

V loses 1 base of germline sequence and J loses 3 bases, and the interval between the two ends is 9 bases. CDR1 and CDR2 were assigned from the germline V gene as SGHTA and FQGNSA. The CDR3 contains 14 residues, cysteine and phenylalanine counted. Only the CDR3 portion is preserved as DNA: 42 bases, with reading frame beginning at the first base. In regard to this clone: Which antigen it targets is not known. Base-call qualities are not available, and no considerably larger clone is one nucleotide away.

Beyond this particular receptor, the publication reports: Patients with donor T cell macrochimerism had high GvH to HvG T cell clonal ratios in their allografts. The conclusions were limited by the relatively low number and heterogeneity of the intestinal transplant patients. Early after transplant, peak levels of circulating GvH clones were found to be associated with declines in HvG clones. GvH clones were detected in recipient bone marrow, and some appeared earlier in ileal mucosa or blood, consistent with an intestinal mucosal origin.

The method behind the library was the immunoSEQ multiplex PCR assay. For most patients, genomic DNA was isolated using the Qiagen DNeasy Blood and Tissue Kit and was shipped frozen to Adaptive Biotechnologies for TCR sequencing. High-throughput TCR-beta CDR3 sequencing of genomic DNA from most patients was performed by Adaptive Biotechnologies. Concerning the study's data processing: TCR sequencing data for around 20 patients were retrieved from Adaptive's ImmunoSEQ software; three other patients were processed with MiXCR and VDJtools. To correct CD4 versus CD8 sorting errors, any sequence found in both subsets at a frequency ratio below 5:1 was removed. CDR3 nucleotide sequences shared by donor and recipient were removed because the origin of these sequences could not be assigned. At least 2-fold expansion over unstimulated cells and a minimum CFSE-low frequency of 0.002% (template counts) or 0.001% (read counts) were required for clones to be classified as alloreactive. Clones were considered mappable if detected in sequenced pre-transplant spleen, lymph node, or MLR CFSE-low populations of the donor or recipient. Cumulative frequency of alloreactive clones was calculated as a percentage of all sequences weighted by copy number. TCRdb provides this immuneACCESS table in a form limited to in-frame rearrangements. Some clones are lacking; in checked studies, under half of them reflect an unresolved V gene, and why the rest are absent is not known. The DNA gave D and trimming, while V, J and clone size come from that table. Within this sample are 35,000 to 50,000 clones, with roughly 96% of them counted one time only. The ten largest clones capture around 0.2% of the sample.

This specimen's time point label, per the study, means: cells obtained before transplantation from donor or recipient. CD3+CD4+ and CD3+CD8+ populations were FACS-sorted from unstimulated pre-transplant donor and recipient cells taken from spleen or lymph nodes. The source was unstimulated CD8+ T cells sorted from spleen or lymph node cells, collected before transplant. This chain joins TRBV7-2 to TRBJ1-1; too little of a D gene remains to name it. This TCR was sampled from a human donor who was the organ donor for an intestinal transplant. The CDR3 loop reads CASSLEVGDTEAFF. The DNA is TGTGCCAGCAGCTTAGAGGTGGGAGACACTGAAGCTTTCTTT.